This entry features one T cell receptor (beta chain) sequence. Its antigen is still unknown. Profiling that covered TCR beta VDJ and CDR3 relied on genomic DNA as its template. TCRdb reanalysed the reads using MiXCR and keeps one entry per CDR3 protein. Of 150,000 or so distinct CDR3 sequences listed, 55% to 75% are singletons. CDR3 length equals 16 residues. The germline CDR1 and CDR2 sequences are SGHTA and FQGNSA. Germline trimming cut 5 bases from V and 3 bases from J; bases unmatched to any gene: 9. These data belong to a study of CD8+CD57+ T cells in acquired aplastic anemia. In the study overall: On average, healthy donors gave approximately 10 million reads for CD4+ cells.

Study-level findings and limits: The number of CD8+ CDR3 sequences shared by patients and controls was around 30.

This sequence joins TRBV7-2 and TRBJ2-5, with TRBD2 matching over 10 bases. The source is a human donor in good health. Sequencing was carried out using sorted CD4+, CD8+, or CD8+CD57+ T cells (not recorded which) from PBMCs. The CDR3 sequence is CASSPTPSGGKETQYF. CDR3 nucleotides: TGTGCCAGCAGCCCTACTCCTAGCGGGGGTAAAGAGACCCAGTACTTC.